A single sample is the source of the 26 T cell receptor beta chains below, sequenced in a study of T cells in Graves' hyperthyroidism and ophthalmopathy. TCR beta CDR3 regions were amplified from RNA. A first-round RT-PCR of the TCR CDR3 used the HTBI primer set. Each CDR3 protein gets one entry after TCRdb re-called the multiplex PCR reads with MiXCR. Among approximately 570,000 distinct CDR3 sequences listed, 15% to 20% were seen once. The sample comprised blood. The receptor source for this set is a man aged 35 to 55 with Graves' ophthalmopathy.

This clonotype has ten or more counts. The rearrangement joins TRBV5-1 to TRBJ2-2, with a weak D call TRBD2 (6 bases). The CDR3 has 15 residues. V was trimmed by 4 bases and J by 3 bases, leaving 13 bases between them. CDR1 and CDR2 from the germline V gene are SGHRS and YFSETQ. Here the CDR3 DNA reads TGCGCCAGCAGCCTGGACTATAGGGACACCGGGGAGCTGTTTTTT. Residues: CASSLDYRDTGELFF. The entire variable domain, with the rest obtained from reference TRBV5-1 and TRBJ2-2, is as follows: KAGVTQTPRYLIKTRGQQVTLSCSPISGHRSVSWYQQTPGQGLQFLFEYFSETQRNKGNFPGRFSGRQFSNSRSEMNVSTLELGDSALYLCASSLDYRDTGELFFGEGSRLTVL.

Regarding this clonotype: A clone one base away is much larger, so this may be a read error. The chain uses TRBV7-3 and TRBJ2-3; 8 nucleotides line up with TRBD2. V lost 7 bases, J lost 5 bases, and 8 bases stayed unmatched. Germline V gene data show CDR1 as SGHTA and CDR2 as FQGTGA. This CDR3 has 14 amino acids. The CDR3 bases are TGTGCCAGCAACTTTCGGGGGGGCGTAGATACGCAGTATTTT. Amino acids: CASNFRGGVDTQYF.

This clonotype showed up just a few times. V usage is TRBV14 and J usage is TRBJ2-7; 9 bases are shared with TRBD1. Trimming at V came to 2 bases and at J to 3 bases, leaving 8 bases not matched to a gene. This CDR3 region has 16 residues. Germline-derived CDR1 and CDR2 are SGHDN and FVKESK. CDR3 loop: CASSQFSGQGHYEQYF. The CDR3 bases are TGTGCCAGCAGCCAATTTTCGGGACAGGGCCACTACGAGCAGTACTTC.

In this sample, this clonotype turned up many times. The chain combines TRBV3-1 with TRBJ2-5, with a possible D match to TRBD2 (6 bases). Germline V gene data show CDR1 as LGHDT and CDR2 as YNNKEL (reference sequence). The CDR3 runs to 15 residues. V was cut by 0 bases and J by 7 bases, with 15 bases left in between. The CDR3 DNA follows: TGTGCCAGCAGCCAAGATTCAGGACTATCGGCGACCCAGTACTTC. This sequence encodes CASSQDSGLSATQYF.

V usage is TRBV18 and J usage is TRBJ2-4; 9 bases line up with TRBD1. CDR3 length: 14 residues. With V trimmed by 3 bases and J by 8 bases, 5 bases remained unmatched. Germline loops: CDR1 KGHSH, CDR2 LQKENI. CDR3 nucleotides: TGTGCCAGCTCACCTGGGACAGGGAGGGACATTCAGTACTTC. Translated, it gives CASSPGTGRDIQYF.

This clonotype has a count of ten or more. The CDR3 region is CASSLVGGVETQYF. For the CDR3, the DNA is TGTGCCAGCAGTTTAGTCGGGGGGGTGGAGACCCAGTACTTC. The chain has TRBV12-3 or TRBV12-4 and TRBJ2-5; 8 bases align to TRBD2. V trimming: 1 base; J trimming: 5 bases; junction bases outside the gene matches: 3. This CDR3 comprises 14 residues.

This clonotype turned up a few times. The chain's CDR3 is CASSPGGGTPYEQYF. In DNA form, the CDR3 reads TGTGCCAGCAGCCCGGGGGGGGGCACCCCCTACGAGCAGTACTTC. V and J are TRBV9 and TRBJ2-7; 8 bases map to TRBD2. From germline, CDR1 is SGDLS and CDR2 YYNGEE. The CDR3 is 15 amino acids. The junction had 8 bases not matched to a gene; V was cut back by 4 bases and J by 2 bases.

This clonotype was observed many times. The J gene is TRBJ1-1, the V gene TRBV20-1, with TRBD1 identical over 8 bases. This CDR3 spans 13 amino acids. From germline, CDR1 is DFQATT and CDR2 SNEGSKA (reference sequence). Trimming took 0 bases from V and 7 from J; bases not matched to a gene: 4. CDR3 in amino acids: CSARDRQGNEAFF. CDR3 DNA: TGCAGTGCTAGAGATCGACAGGGGAATGAAGCTTTCTTT.

The table lists this clonotype with a few counts. In DNA form, the CDR3 reads TGTGCCAGCAGTTACGGGGGACAGGGATCCGAGCAGTACTTC. Its protein product is CASSYGGQGSEQYF. The V and J genes are TRBV6-5 and TRBJ2-7; 9 nucleotides agree with TRBD1. This CDR3 spans 14 amino acids. Germline V gives CDR1 MNHEY, CDR2 SVGAGI. The V and J ends lost 2 bases and 6 bases, in that order; junction bases with no gene match: 5.

This clonotype came up a few times. This chain joins TRBV7-8 and TRBJ2-5; 9 bases agree with TRBD2. The CDR3 runs 18 residues. J was trimmed by 5 bases and V by 1 base; bases with no gene match: 14. CDR1 and CDR2 (germline): SGHVS, FQNEAQ. CDR3: CASSLDLVAGGVGETQYF. The DNA for the CDR3 is TGTGCCAGCAGCTTAGATCTTGTGGCGGGAGGGGTAGGGGAGACCCAGTACTTC. Complete variable domain (other parts from reference TRBV7-8 and TRBJ2-5): GAGVSQSPRYKVAKRGQDVALRCDPISGHVSLFWYQQALGQGPEFLTYFQNEAQLDKSGLPSDRFFAERPEGSVSTLKIQRTQQEDSAVYLCASSLDLVAGGVGETQYFGPGTRLLVL.

This clonotype has just a few counts. In DNA, the CDR3 is TGTGCCAGTACCGGACTGGGCGTAGCCAAAAACATTCAGTACTTC. Translating gives CASTGLGVAKNIQYF. V gene TRBV19 combines with J gene TRBJ2-4, with a tentative D call TRBD2 (5 bases). In germline, CDR1 is LNHDA, CDR2 SQIVND (reference sequence). This CDR3 contains 15 residues. V was shortened by 7 bases and J by 0 bases, with 13 bases between the two germline ends.

Only a few counts were recorded for this clonotype. V usage is TRBV20-1 and J usage is TRBJ2-1; 8 bases are shared with TRBD1. Unmatched junction bases numbered 11, after V lost 0 bases and J lost 7 bases. CDR1 is DFQATT and CDR2 is SNEGSKA in the germline V gene (reference sequence). The CDR3 covers 16 residues. CDR3 bases: TGCAGTGCTAGAGATTGGAGACAGGGGATTGGGAATGAGCAGTTCTTC. Translating gives CSARDWRQGIGNEQFF.

The chain combines TRBV6-2 or TRBV6-3 with TRBJ2-7; a weak D match, TRBD2 (5 bases). The length of the CDR3 is 15 residues. Germline values: CDR1 MNHEY, CDR2 SVGEGT. The V gene lost 8 bases and the J gene lost 1 base, with 18 bases spanning the gap. CDR3 DNA: TGTGCCAGCTCAGGCTTCGCAGGAGGATCCTACGAGCAGTACTTC. The encoded protein is CASSGFAGGSYEQYF.

This clonotype was seen many times. The rearrangement links TRBV20-1 to TRBJ1-4; D is perhaps TRBD1 (5 bases). Trimming stripped 3 bases from V and 8 bases from J, with 13 bases between. The CDR3 has 13 residues. Germline lookup yields CDR1 DFQATT and CDR2 SNEGSKA (reference sequence). The CDR3 spells CSARERGSEKLFF. The CDR3, as DNA: TGCAGTGCTAGGGAGAGGGGTAGCGAAAAACTGTTTTTT.

At least ten counts were recorded for this clonotype. The rearrangement uses TRBV2 and TRBJ2-3; 13 bases fit TRBD2. Germline trimming cut 6 bases from V and 6 bases from J; bases unmatched to any gene: 18. Germline CDR1 and CDR2: SNHLY and FYNNEI. The CDR3 covers 19 residues. Here the CDR3 DNA reads TGTGCCAGCAGAAGGGGACTAGCGGGGAGGGTGACGGCCCCGGATACGCAGTATTTT. It yields the protein CASRRGLAGRVTAPDTQYF. Looking up the rest from reference TRBV2 and TRBJ2-3 gives the full variable domain: EPEVTQTPSHQVTQMGQEVILRCVPISNHLYFYWYRQILGQKVEFLVSFYNNEISEKSEIFDDQFSVERPDGSNFTLKIRSTKLEDSAMYFCASRRGLAGRVTAPDTQYFGPGTRLTVL.

This clonotype has only a few counts. The V call is TRBV18, the J call TRBJ1-1; 10 bases are shared with TRBD1. Losses at the gene ends were 3 bases for V and 4 bases for J; bases not matched to a gene: 14. The CDR3 length is 18 residues. Germline loops: CDR1 KGHSH, CDR2 LQKENI. In DNA form, the CDR3 reads TGTGCCAGCTCACCGAGTATGTCGACAGGGGGCCTGGGCACTGAAGCTTTCTTT. Protein product: CASSPSMSTGGLGTEAFF.

V and J are TRBV9 and TRBJ2-5; 10 bases line up with TRBD2. The junction had 9 bases not matched to a gene; V was cut back by 0 bases and J by 4 bases. In germline, CDR1 is SGDLS, CDR2 YYNGEE. CDR3 length: 17 amino acids. For the CDR3, the DNA is TGTGCCAGCAGCGTAGATAGAAGCGGGAGGGAGCGAGAGACCCAGTACTTC. Translated, it gives CASSVDRSGRERETQYF. The full variable domain, completed using reference TRBV9 and TRBJ2-5, is DSGVTQTPKHLITATGQRVTLRCSPRSGDLSVYWYQQSLDQGLQFLIQYYNGEERAKGNILERFSAQQFPDLHSELNLSSLELGDSALYFCASSVDRSGRERETQYFGPGTRLLVL.

This clonotype was seen only a few times. The V call is TRBV2, the J call TRBJ1-1, with D possibly being TRBD1 (6 bases). Between the trimmed V and J ends, which lost 3 bases and 3 bases, there was a span of 17 bases. CDR1 SNHLY and CDR2 FYNNEI come from the germline V gene. The CDR3 is made up of 16 amino acids. Written as DNA, the CDR3 is TGTGCCAGCAGTGATCCGGGTGCAGGGGAGTACACTGAAGCTTTCTTT. Amino acid sequence: CASSDPGAGEYTEAFF.

The table lists this clonotype with a few counts. The chain has TRBV6-1 and TRBJ2-7; 7 bases fit TRBD1. The CDR3 sequence is 15 residues long. After removal of 5 bases from V and 0 bases from J, the junction contained 7 bases not matched to a gene. Germline loops: CDR1 MNHNS, CDR2 SASEGT. DNA of the CDR3: TGTGCCAGCAGTTGGAGGACAGGTAGCTCCTACGAGCAGTACTTC. Amino acids: CASSWRTGSSYEQYF.

The rearrangement links TRBV20-1 to TRBJ1-2; D is uncertain. From germline, CDR1 is DFQATT and CDR2 SNEGSKA (reference sequence). This CDR3 contains 13 residues. Between the trimmed V and J ends, which lost 0 bases and 8 bases, there was a span of 13 bases. For the CDR3, the DNA is TGCAGTGCTAGAGACAGCTTATCGGGGGGCTACACCTTC. Its translation is CSARDSLSGGYTF.

This clonotype was picked up many times. The chain couples TRBV13 to TRBJ2-2; D may be TRBD1 or TRBD2 (5 bases each). This CDR3 is 14 amino acids long. V was shortened by 10 bases and J by 4 bases, with 16 bases between the two germline ends. Germline assignment: CDR1 PRHDT and CDR2 FYEKMQ (reference sequence). CDR3 sequence reads: CATRNVGPTGELFF. CDR3 DNA: TGTGCCACGCGCAACGTGGGACCCACCGGGGAGCTGTTTTTT.

Ten or more counts support this clonotype. V is TRBV30 and J is TRBJ2-5, with 7 positions matching TRBD1. Trimming took 5 bases from V and 7 from J; bases not matched to a gene: 7. Germline V gene data show CDR1 as GTSNPN and CDR2 as SVGIG (reference sequence). The CDR3 covers 12 residues. The chain's CDR3 is CAWSQGERTQYF. CDR3 bases: TGTGCCTGGTCTCAGGGGGAGAGGACCCAGTACTTC. Together with reference TRBV30 and TRBJ2-5, the CDR3 gives the full variable domain: SQTIHQWPATLVQPVGSPLSLECTVEGTSNPNLYWYRQAAGRGLQLLFYSVGIGQISSEVPQNLSASRPQDRQFILSSKKLLLSDSGFYLCAWSQGERTQYFGPGTRLLVL.

This clonotype occurred a few times. This rearrangement joins TRBV27 to TRBJ2-1, with TRBD2 matching over 10 bases. The V segment lost 5 bases and the J segment 8 bases; nucleotides outside the gene matches: 6. Germline V gene data show CDR1 as MNHEY and CDR2 as SMNVEV (reference sequence). CDR3 length equals 14 residues. In DNA, the CDR3 is TGTGCCAGCAGTACTAGCGGGATGTTCCATGAGCAGTTCTTC. This encodes CASSTSGMFHEQFF.

This clonotype was recorded only once. The chain joins TRBV6-4 to TRBJ2-1, with D maybe TRBD1 (6 bases). The V end was cut by 2 bases, the J end by 9 bases, with 14 bases between. The germline gives CDR1 MRHNA, CDR2 SNTAGT. This CDR3 region has 14 residues. CDR3 coding DNA: TGTGCCAGCAGTGACACTAACAGGGCTTCTGAGCAGTTCTTC. It is translated as CASSDTNRASEQFF.

Only a few counts were recorded for this clonotype. The V call is TRBV3-1, the J call TRBJ1-4; unclear D gene. This CDR3 spans 12 amino acids. With 2 bases removed from V and 11 bases from J, the gap between germline ends came to 9 bases. The germline V gene encodes CDR1 LGHDT and CDR2 YNNKEL (reference sequence). CDR3 nucleotides: TGTGCCAGCAGCCAAAGTACGGACAAACTGTTTTTT. Protein: CASSQSTDKLFF.

The chain has TRBV7-6 and TRBJ1-1; 7 bases align to TRBD1. V was clipped by 6 bases and J by 4 bases; unmatched bases: 8. This CDR3 region has 14 residues. Germline V gene data show CDR1 as SGHVS and CDR2 as FNYEAQ. The CDR3 here is CASRIGGSSTEAFF. The CDR3 DNA follows: TGTGCCAGCAGAATAGGGGGCTCAAGCACTGAAGCTTTCTTT.